This T cell receptor (beta chain) was observed in a study of T cells in Graves' hyperthyroidism and ophthalmopathy (dated by TCRdb to the late 2010s). A note on the overall study: Peripheral blood was sampled at the time of initial diagnosis, prior to any treatment. An independent validation cohort of under 20 hyperthyroidism patients and about 15 patients who later progressed to ophthalmopathy tested prospective prediction of ophthalmopathy. In addition, the study compared T-cell repertoires in thyroid tissue and in blood from roughly six Graves' hyperthyroidism patients. To identify distinguishing TCR V-J signatures, a discovery cohort of about 95 patients was used, comprising 43 with Graves' ophthalmopathy and some 57 with stable Graves' hyperthyroidism. The paper describes TCR Vbeta CDR3 sequencing of 140 or so peripheral blood samples, made up of about 41 ophthalmopathy patients, some 80 hyperthyroidism patients and around 17 progressor patients. Following sampling, methimazole starting at 30 mg daily was given to hyperthyroidism patients, and high-dose intravenous methylprednisolone was given to ophthalmopathy patients. The roughly 100 discovery patients were divided at random into training and test sets in a 7:3 ratio. General study outcomes and caveats: Ophthalmopathy was separated from stable hyperthyroidism by a 13 V-J signature model, with about 86% sensitivity and about 84% specificity obtained in cross-validation and 80%/75% obtained in testing. Most expanded thyroid clonotypes (frequency above 0.001) were also detected in blood, a finding suggesting that blood repertoires may reflect thyroid immune responses. During validation, the model predicted progression to ophthalmopathy a median of approximately six months ahead of onset, with around 65% sensitivity and 72% to 80% specificity. No statistical method was used to fix the sample size in advance, and group allocation was not hidden from the investigators.

Ophthalmopathy patients had moderately to severely active disease, with a Clinical Activity Score of 3 or more, a NOSPECS grade of 4 or more, and a disease duration of less than 3 months. The study excluded patients with uncontrolled infections, other autoimmune diseases, pregnancy or lactation. Diagnoses were established on the basis of clinical symptoms, serum thyroxine and TRAb, thyroid ultrasound, and orbital computed tomography. PBMCs were separated from roughly 9.6 ml of fresh peripheral blood using Ficoll-Paque density gradient centrifugation. Total RNA was extracted using Trizol reagent, and RNA quality was assessed on an Agilent 2100 Bioanalyzer. Via the germline V gene, CDR1 is SGHDN and CDR2 FVKESK. A distance of 13 bases separates the germline ends of V and J, which lose 0 bases and 4 bases respectively. There are 15 amino acids in the CDR3, from cysteine to phenylalanine inclusive. CDR3 DNA is the only sequence kept; it has 45 bases, read in frame from the first base.

TCR beta CDR3 regions were amplified from RNA transcripts. The TCR CDR3 was subjected to a first round of RT-PCR using the HTBI primer set and the Qiagen OneStep RT-PCR kit. Libraries were constructed in a second round of multiplex PCR, after which size selection and purification were performed. Paired-end sequencing of the libraries was performed with 100 bp reads on an Illumina HiSeq2000. For the original study's pipeline: SOAPnuke was used to process the raw data, with reads discarded if the reads contained adapters or uncalled bases, had a mean Phred below 15, or lacked an exact constant-primer or identifier match. COPE v1.2.5 was used to merge the high-quality paired reads, and each unique nucleotide sequence was defined as a clonotype. MiTCR v1.1 was used to align clonotypes to the IMGT TRBV, TRBD and TRBJ reference segments. The analysis was restricted to V-J combinations with a frequency above 0.0001, which together covered 99% to 99.2% of the repertoires. The TCS score was defined as the ratio of F50 (clonal expansion) to E x V (chaos), calculated using BLOSUM62-based TCRdist between CDR3 peptides within each V-J. Welch's t-statistics and random forest reduced just over 500 V-J features to 13, which were used in a naive Bayes classifier (R e1071). TCRdb passed the public sequencing reads through fastp at Q25 and MiXCR, retaining productive beta sequences. Rows are unified per CDR3 protein, each entry keeping the most common DNA and genes. V and J calls and clone size were set by TCRdb, not the authors. For this sample the table gives a few hundred thousand distinct CDR3 sequences, of which over 15% were detected only once. The ten biggest clones cover around 16% of the sample.

This clonotype came up many times. Its antigen is unknown. The input lacks base qualities; no much larger clone sits a single base away. The clonotype was recovered from a woman aged 40 to 50 with Graves' ophthalmopathy. Sequenced material: blood. Recombination linked TRBV14 to TRBJ2-7; D gene: possibly TRBD1, on 6 matching bases. The CDR3: CASSQDQGPTYEQYF. The DNA sequence follows: TGTGCCAGCAGCCAAGATCAGGGGCCAACATACGAGCAGTACTTC.